This note documents a single TCR beta chain sequence. Its antigen is undetermined. Blood draws occurred at baseline, cycle 4 day 1, and cycle 7 day 1. Sequencing used immunoSEQ multiplex PCR; TCRdb keeps in-frame clones, though not all of them. The sample contains roughly 70,000 clones, roughly 90% of which appear only once. This specimen comes from a study of OX40 agonist ivuxolimab in advanced cancers. For the study at large: Ivuxolimab was delivered to patients intravenously every 2 weeks at doses spanning 0.01 to 10 mg/kg.

Study observations and caveats: On average, CD8+ T cells had more expanded clones than CD4+. At 0.1 to 3.0 mg/kg and by week 6, CD4+ and CD8+ T cells in the blood had expanded clonally.

This CDR3 contains 19 residues. The germline V gene encodes CDR1 SGHTA and CDR2 FQGTGA. V lost 3 bases and J lost 1, with 22 bases in between. J is TRBJ1-3 and V is TRBV7-3; D may be TRBD1 (6 bases). This sample comprised CD4+ or CD8+ T cells sorted from blood, obtained in a trial of the OX40 agonist ivuxolimab. This receptor was identified in an adult with an advanced solid tumor such as melanoma, head and neck, liver or kidney cancer. The CDR3 sequence is CASSFRGVRVGFSGNTIYF. In nucleotides, the CDR3 is TGTGCCAGCAGCTTTAGGGGGGTTCGCGTCGGATTTTCTGGAAACACCATATATTTT.